This T cell receptor beta chain was retrieved from a study of T cell responses to AZD1222 COVID-19 vaccine. Some clones are missing from TCRdb's copy, which holds only in-frame ones; the method was immunoSEQ multiplex PCR. The data contain approximately 170,000 clones, around 90% of them seen just once; the ten biggest clones take up 1.6%. Study observations and caveats: The donor cohort was predominantly white British with a female majority, and clonal diversity may have been underestimated. Unmutated variant regions are reportedly the target of nearly half of TCRs that are spike-specific. Vaccination with two AZD1222 doses was followed by a rise in Spike-specific TCR breadth and depth. Seropositivity was recorded at baseline in only 6 or 7 AZD1222 recipients.

The length of the CDR3 is 15 residues. Per the germline V gene, CDR1 is MNHEY and CDR2 is SVGAGI. Deletions cut 0 bases from V and 4 bases from J, with 12 bases between. This clone was detected only once. Its antigen is currently unknown. The sequence was collected from an adult in good health. This chain links TRBV6-5 with TRBJ2-5; D may be TRBD1 (6 bases). This sample comprised peripheral blood, obtained on day 0 of AZD1222 vaccination. Here the CDR3 DNA reads TGTGCCAGCAGTTACTCGAACAGGGTTCGAGAGACCCAGTACTTC. It yields the protein CASSYSNRVRETQYF.